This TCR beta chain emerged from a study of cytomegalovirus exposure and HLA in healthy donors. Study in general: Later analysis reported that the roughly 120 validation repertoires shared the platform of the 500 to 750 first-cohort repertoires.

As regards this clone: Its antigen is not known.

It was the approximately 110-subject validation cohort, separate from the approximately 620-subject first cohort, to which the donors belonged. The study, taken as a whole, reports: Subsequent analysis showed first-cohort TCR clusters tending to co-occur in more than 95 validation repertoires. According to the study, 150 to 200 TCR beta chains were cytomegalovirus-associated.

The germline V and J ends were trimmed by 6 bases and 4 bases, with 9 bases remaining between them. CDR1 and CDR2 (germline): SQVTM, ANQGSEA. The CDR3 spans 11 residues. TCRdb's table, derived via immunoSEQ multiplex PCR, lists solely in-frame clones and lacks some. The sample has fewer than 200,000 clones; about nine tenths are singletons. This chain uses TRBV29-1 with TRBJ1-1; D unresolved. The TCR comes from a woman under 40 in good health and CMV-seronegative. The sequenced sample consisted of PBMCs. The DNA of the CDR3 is TGCAGCGTCTCTACGGGCACTGAAGCTTTCTTT. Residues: CSVSTGTEAFF.